One and the same sample provided the 32 T cell receptor beta chains below, sequenced in a study of blood T cell repertoires in COVID-19. The method was immunoSEQ multiplex PCR; TCRdb's version includes in-frame clones alone and lacks a portion of them. The sample holds roughly 500,000 clones, 88% seen once. Sequencing was done on a sample of PBMCs or T cells enriched from blood (not recorded which). All receptors come from a middle-aged woman who had recovered from COVID-19.

The chain combines TRBV7-9 with TRBJ2-3; D gene unclear. CDR1 and CDR2 from the germline V gene are SEHNR and FQNEAQ (reference sequence). V was pared by 5 bases and J by 3 bases, with 18 bases between. The CDR3 loop spans 16 amino acids. The chain's CDR3 is CASSIPLVGPTDTQYF. The CDR3 DNA reads as TGTGCCAGCAGCATCCCCCTCGTGGGCCCAACAGATACGCAGTATTTT.

This chain joins TRBV27 and TRBJ2-5; TRBD2 matches at 13 bases. V dropped 2 bases and J dropped 2; count of bases not matched to a gene: 5. The germline V gene encodes CDR1 MNHEY and CDR2 SMNVEV (reference sequence). CDR3 length: 17 residues. CDR3 DNA sequence: TGTGCCAGCAGTTTAGTTCGGACTAGCGGGAGACAAGAGACCCAGTACTTC. Translation: CASSLVRTSGRQETQYF.

J is TRBJ2-1 and V is TRBV5-6; TRBD1 matches 7 bases. The CDR3 spans 13 residues. The J segment lost 6 bases and the V segment lost 5 bases, leaving 5 bases of the junction unmatched. CDR1 and CDR2 (germline): SGHDT, YYEEEE. The CDR3 sequence is CASRGDSFNEQFF. In DNA, the CDR3 is TGTGCCAGCAGGGGGGACAGCTTCAATGAGCAGTTCTTC.

The gene calls are TRBV7-8 and TRBJ1-1, with D possibly matching TRBD1 (6 bases). Trimming cost V 5 bases and J 0 bases, with 19 bases left between them. Germline V CDR1 and CDR2: SGHVS, FQNEAQ. The length of the CDR3 is 17 residues. DNA for the CDR3: TGTGCCAGCAGCCCACCGGACAGAGGGGCCATGAACACTGAAGCTTTCTTT. Translating it yields CASSPPDRGAMNTEAFF.

V and J are TRBV12-3 or TRBV12-4 and TRBJ1-1, with TRBD1 identical over 10 bases. The CDR3 covers 13 residues. J gave up 11 bases and V 2 bases, and 5 bases lay outside the gene matches. CDR3 bases: TGTGCCAGCAGTTTACCAGGGACAGGGGCCGCTTTCTTT. The encoded protein is CASSLPGTGAAFF.

V usage is TRBV7-7 and J usage is TRBJ2-3, with D possibly TRBD1 on 6 matching bases. The CDR3 length is 15 residues. Germline V gene sequence: CDR1 SSHAT, CDR2 FNYEAQ (reference sequence). Trimming shortened V by 6 bases and J by 4 bases, and 17 bases separated the two germline ends. CDR3 DNA: TGTGCCAGCAGTCCGGGACACCAGACTTCAGATACGCAGTATTTT. Protein product: CASSPGHQTSDTQYF.

The chain is built from TRBV18 and TRBJ2-3, with D possibly TRBD2 on 7 matching bases. Trimming pared 7 bases from V and 4 bases from J, leaving 15 bases between. This CDR3 comprises 14 residues. Germline V gene data show CDR1 as KGHSH and CDR2 as LQKENI. CDR3 DNA: TGTGCCAGCTTAGACGGCGGGGGCGCAGATACGCAGTATTTT. Encoded protein: CASLDGGGADTQYF.

The chain has TRBV10-1 and TRBJ2-7, with D unclear. V lost 3 bases and J 7 bases, leaving 7 bases between the germline ends. CDR3 size: 11 residues. The germline CDR1 and CDR2 sequences are WNHNN and SYGVQD (reference sequence). CDR3 nucleotide sequence: TGCGCCAGCAGTGAAGCGAGGGAGCAGTACTTC. It yields the protein CASSEAREQYF.

The chain recombines TRBV24-1 with TRBJ2-2, with 8 bases identical to TRBD1. The germline CDR1 and CDR2 sequences are KGHDR and SFDVKD. Trimming at V came to 10 bases and at J to 3 bases, leaving 9 bases not matched to a gene. The CDR3 has 15 amino acids. The CDR3 DNA sequence: TGTGCCACTCAGTCCGGGACAGGTGACACCGGGGAGCTGTTTTTT. Translating it yields CATQSGTGDTGELFF.

The V and J genes are TRBV4-3 and TRBJ2-5, with 7 positions matching TRBD2. The CDR3 is 18 amino acids. Germline V gene lookup returns CDR1 LGHNA and CDR2 YSLEER. The V segment lost 0 bases and the J segment 5 bases; nucleotides outside the gene matches: 15. In DNA, the CDR3 is TGCGCCAGCAGCCAAGATTGGGGGGGGGTTGACGCGGGCGAGACCCAGTACTTC. It specifies CASSQDWGGVDAGETQYF.

This chain links TRBV27 with TRBJ2-1; 11 bases match TRBD2. CDR3 size: 16 residues. V lost 5 bases to trimming and J lost 12 bases; unmatched junction nucleotides: 15. Germline loops: CDR1 MNHEY, CDR2 SMNVEV (reference sequence). The CDR3 reads CASSPRLAGTTTGQFF. In DNA, the CDR3 is TGTGCCAGCAGTCCTCGACTAGCGGGGACTACGACCGGGCAGTTCTTC.

The chain employs TRBV29-1 and TRBJ2-7; tentative D call: TRBD2 (6 bases). Trimming took off 4 bases at V and 6 bases at J, with 10 bases between the two ends. Germline V gene sequence: CDR1 SQVTM, CDR2 ANQGSEA. The CDR3 is 11 amino acids. The CDR3 sequence: CSVGGECEQYF. The CDR3 coding sequence is TGCAGCGTTGGGGGGGAGTGCGAGCAGTACTTC.

This clone came up once. The CDR3 sequence: CATKGRLRDRAFSYNEQFF. CDR3 nucleotides: TGTGCCACCAAAGGCCGTCTCCGGGACAGGGCCTTCTCCTACAATGAGCAGTTCTTC. The chain joins TRBV24-1 to TRBJ2-1; 9 bases map to TRBD1. The V and J ends lost 8 bases and 0 bases, in that order; junction bases with no gene match: 16. Germline-derived CDR1 and CDR2 are KGHDR and SFDVKD. This CDR3 has 19 amino acids.

This clone was picked up a small number of times. The rearrangement uses TRBV27 and TRBJ2-7; possibly TRBD2 for D (5 bases). This CDR3 contains 15 residues. Trimming pared 6 bases from V and 0 bases from J, leaving 15 bases between. The V gene's germline CDR1 is MNHEY and CDR2 SMNVEV (reference sequence). CDR3 residues: CASSPIRGSSYEQYF. The CDR3 DNA follows: TGTGCCAGCAGCCCCATTCGGGGATCCTCCTACGAGCAGTACTTC.

This chain uses TRBV5-6 with TRBJ2-1, with D hard to call. The germline V gene encodes CDR1 SGHDT and CDR2 YYEEEE. This CDR3 contains 16 residues. V gave up 0 bases and J gave up 8 bases, with 18 bases separating them. The CDR3 is CASSLVFASIFDEQFF. Written as DNA, the CDR3 is TGTGCCAGCAGCTTGGTTTTTGCTAGTATCTTCGATGAGCAGTTCTTC.

The chain recombines TRBV4-1 with TRBJ2-4; TRBD2 is a possible D gene (5 bases). Germline V CDR1 and CDR2: MGHRA, YSYEKL. V was cut by 0 bases and J by 7 bases, with 16 bases left in between. The CDR3 has 16 amino acids. DNA of the CDR3: TGCGCCAGCAGCCAAGATGAGGGTGAGAAGTGGAACATTCAGTACTTC. The encoded protein is CASSQDEGEKWNIQYF.

V gene TRBV6-2 or TRBV6-3 combines with J gene TRBJ1-1; tentative D call: TRBD1 (6 bases). Trimming left V 2 bases short and J 1 base short, with 11 bases between. The CDR3 length is 15 residues. Germline V gene data show CDR1 as MNHEY and CDR2 as SVGEGT. CDR3 coding DNA: TGTGCCAGCAGTTACCTGGGACAACAGAACACTGAAGCTTTCTTT. This translates into CASSYLGQQNTEAFF.

The chain recombines TRBV10-3 with TRBJ2-7; TRBD2 matches at 12 bases. The CDR3 length is 13 residues. Trimming at V came to 10 bases and at J to 4 bases, leaving 5 bases not matched to a gene. Germline V gene sequence: CDR1 ENHRY, CDR2 SYGVKD. CDR3 DNA: TGTGCCACCCGACTAGCGGGAGATTACGAGCAGTACTTC. Amino acid sequence: CATRLAGDYEQYF.

The chain uses TRBV5-5 and TRBJ1-1; D unclear. Germline values: CDR1 SGHKS, CDR2 YYEKEE (reference sequence). There are 14 residues in the CDR3. V shed 1 base and J shed 3 bases, with 10 bases lying between them. The DNA of the CDR3 is TGTGCCAGCAGCTTGAAGGCTAGAGACACTGAAGCTTTCTTT. It codes for CASSLKARDTEAFF.

The DNA for the CDR3 is TGTGCCACCAGTGACGCCGGACTCATATACTCCTACAATGAGCAGTTCTTC. Translating gives CATSDAGLIYSYNEQFF. The V and J genes are TRBV24-1 and TRBJ2-1; possibly TRBD2 for D (5 bases). CDR1 is KGHDR, CDR2 SFDVKD, per germline. Trimming took off 4 bases at V and 0 bases at J, with 15 bases between the two ends. The CDR3 totals 17 residues.

The chain carries TRBV4-1 and TRBJ2-7; D possibly corresponds to TRBD2 (6 bases). The germline CDR1 and CDR2 sequences are MGHRA and YSYEKL. With 4 bases removed from V and 1 base from J, the gap between germline ends came to 11 bases. The CDR3 is 14 residues long. CDR3 sequence reads: CASSPHGGSYEQYF. The CDR3, as DNA: TGCGCCAGCAGCCCTCACGGGGGTTCCTACGAGCAGTACTTC.

The genes are TRBV5-6 and TRBJ2-1; TRBD2 matches 8 bases. With 4 bases clipped from V and 2 bases from J, the junction kept 8 bases outside the gene matches. This CDR3 comprises 16 residues. The germline V gene has CDR1 SGHDT and CDR2 YYEEEE. In DNA form, the CDR3 reads TGTGCCAGCAGCCAAATACTAGCGGTCCCCTACAATGAGCAGTTCTTC. It specifies CASSQILAVPYNEQFF.

The V call is TRBV27, the J call TRBJ2-5; 7 nucleotides match TRBD1. CDR3 size: 14 residues. With 2 bases clipped from V and 3 bases from J, the junction kept 3 bases outside the gene matches. Germline V gives CDR1 MNHEY, CDR2 SMNVEV (reference sequence). The CDR3 DNA sequence: TGTGCCAGCAGTTTAGTGGGACAGAAAGAGACCCAGTACTTC. Translating it yields CASSLVGQKETQYF.

The count of this clone is one. The chain recombines TRBV2 with TRBJ2-7; TRBD1 matches at 9 bases. The germline V gene has CDR1 SNHLY and CDR2 FYNNEI. The CDR3 spans 14 residues. The junction had 14 bases not matched to a gene; V was cut back by 10 bases and J by 7 bases. The CDR3 protein is CATERDRDRWEQYF. In DNA form, the CDR3 reads TGTGCCACCGAACGGGACAGGGACCGATGGGAGCAGTACTTC.

The genes are TRBV6-1 and TRBJ1-2, with a weak D call TRBD1 (6 bases). CDR3 length equals 16 residues. V lost 0 bases and J lost 7, with 18 bases in between. Germline values: CDR1 MNHNS, CDR2 SASEGT. Here the CDR3 DNA reads TGTGCCAGCAGTGAAGCTCTTCACGGGACACTCGGTGGCTACACCTTC. Its protein is CASSEALHGTLGGYTF.

This clone is a singleton in its sample. The V call is TRBV9, the J call TRBJ2-1; 11 bases are shared with TRBD2. Germline CDR1 reads SGDLS; CDR2 reads YYNGEE. The CDR3 is 15 amino acids. V lost 2 bases and J lost 3; bases outside the gene matches: 1. The CDR3 nucleotides read TGTGCCAGCAGCGTCCTAGCGGGGGGCTACAATGAGCAGTTCTTC. As protein: CASSVLAGGYNEQFF.

The chain combines TRBV7-9 with TRBJ1-1; possible D gene TRBD1, 5 bases. The CDR3 is made up of 14 amino acids. Germline V gene data show CDR1 as SEHNR and CDR2 as FQNEAQ (reference sequence). The V and J ends lost 3 bases and 4 bases respectively, with 12 bases between them. CDR3 protein: CASSFPGVSTEAFF. Written as DNA, the CDR3 is TGTGCCAGCAGCTTTCCGGGGGTTAGCACTGAAGCTTTCTTT.

The V and J genes are TRBV11-3 and TRBJ1-1, with 7 bases fitting TRBD1. Germline V gene lookup returns CDR1 SGHNT and CDR2 YENEEA. The V and J ends lost 4 bases and 4 bases, in that order; junction bases with no gene match: 3. The CDR3 runs to 13 residues. CDR3 amino acids: CASSSGTATEAFF. DNA of the CDR3: TGTGCCAGCAGCTCCGGGACAGCCACTGAAGCTTTCTTT.

J is TRBJ2-3 and V is TRBV27, with D hard to call. The V end lost 6 bases, the J end lost 2 bases, and 9 bases lay between the germline ends. Germline V gene lookup returns CDR1 MNHEY and CDR2 SMNVEV (reference sequence). The CDR3 runs to 13 residues. This chain's CDR3 is CASRSIDTDTQYF. The CDR3 DNA reads TGTGCCAGCAGATCTATAGACACAGATACGCAGTATTTT.

The chain joins TRBV5-1 to TRBJ2-2; D remains ambiguous. Trimming stripped 4 bases from V and 7 bases from J, with 11 bases between. There are 13 residues in the CDR3. CDR1 is SGHRS, CDR2 YFSETQ, per germline. For the CDR3, the DNA is TGCGCCAGCAGCGCGAGCGACGGCGGGGAGCTGTTTTTT. It translates to CASSASDGGELFF.

This rearrangement joins TRBV5-1 to TRBJ2-1, with 11 positions matching TRBD1. CDR1 SGHRS and CDR2 YFSETQ come from the germline V gene. This CDR3 contains 18 residues. Trimming removed 4 bases from V and 5 bases from J; junction bases left unmatched: 14. The CDR3 DNA is TGCGCCAGCAGCCCTAGCCCAACCGGGACAGGGGGGAACAATGAGCAGTTCTTC. Amino acid sequence: CASSPSPTGTGGNNEQFF. Full variable domain (outside the CDR3, taken from reference TRBV5-1 and TRBJ2-1): KAGVTQTPRYLIKTRGQQVTLSCSPISGHRSVSWYQQTPGQGLQFLFEYFSETQRNKGNFPGRFSGRQFSNSRSEMNVSTLELGDSALYLCASSPSPTGTGGNNEQFFGPGTRLTVL.

CDR3 amino acids: CASSQEGLLAAKNEQFF. CDR3 nucleotides: TGTGCCAGCAGCCAAGAAGGTTTACTAGCGGCCAAAAATGAGCAGTTCTTC. This rearrangement joins TRBV4-2 to TRBJ2-1; 8 nucleotides line up with TRBD2. Germline assignment: CDR1 LGHNA and CDR2 YNFKEQ. J lost 7 bases, V lost 0 bases, and 11 bases had no gene match. CDR3 length: 17 amino acids.